A selection of T cell receptor beta chains follows, all from one sample in a study of shared clonotypes between healthy human individuals. Assay used: immunoSEQ multiplex PCR; TCRdb lists only in-frame clones, some missing. The sample yields about 2 million clones, approximately 95% seen once. Material: naive CD4+ T cells sorted from blood. These receptor sequences come from a man aged 18 to 30 in good health. Both conserved end residues are part of each CDR3. Each record gives: CDR3 protein, CDR3 DNA, clone size, V gene, D gene, J gene. The D gene is left open where the match is weak. Some rows mark clone size as missing; the rest say once, few, many or name a class of expanded clone.

CDR3 protein: CAWRSPSGAPYEQYF; CDR3 DNA: TGTGCCTGGAGGTCCCCTAGCGGGGCCCCCTACGAGCAGTACTTC; clone size: .; V gene: TRBV30; D gene: TRBD2; J gene: TRBJ2-7
CDR3 protein: CASSSGGHGYTF; CDR3 DNA: TGCGCCAGCAGTTCCGGGGGTCATGGCTACACCTTC; clone size: .; V gene: TRBV5-1; D gene: .; J gene: TRBJ1-2
CDR3 protein: CASSLGQGGTDTQYF; CDR3 DNA: TGTGCCAGCAGCTTGGGACAGGGCGGCACAGATACGCAGTATTTT; clone size: .; V gene: TRBV5-8; D gene: TRBD1; J gene: TRBJ2-3
CDR3 protein: CASRRPGLAKNIQYF; CDR3 DNA: TGCGCCAGCAGACGCCCAGGGCTCGCCAAAAACATTCAGTACTTC; clone size: .; V gene: TRBV23-1; D gene: .; J gene: TRBJ2-4
CDR3 protein: CASNPTTGGTGYTF; CDR3 DNA: TGTGCCAGCAACCCTACCACAGGGGGCACTGGCTACACCTTC; clone size: .; V gene: TRBV6-5; D gene: TRBD1; J gene: TRBJ1-2
CDR3 protein: CASSLEGQGLAEQYF; CDR3 DNA: TGCGCCAGCAGCTTGGAAGGACAGGGTCTCGCCGAGCAGTACTTC; clone size: .; V gene: TRBV5-1; D gene: TRBD1; J gene: TRBJ2-7
CDR3 protein: CASSVGRTLYNEQFF; CDR3 DNA: TGTGCCAGCAGCGTCGGGAGGACTCTCTACAATGAGCAGTTCTTC; clone size: .; V gene: TRBV5-4; D gene: TRBD2; J gene: TRBJ2-1
CDR3 protein: CAISESSPGQGNHEQYF; CDR3 DNA: TGTGCCATCAGTGAGTCGTCACCGGGACAGGGGAACCACGAGCAGTACTTC; clone size: .; V gene: TRBV10-3; D gene: TRBD1; J gene: TRBJ2-7
CDR3 protein: CAISGQDAYEQYF; CDR3 DNA: TGTGCCATCAGTGGACAGGACGCCTACGAGCAGTACTTC; clone size: once; V gene: TRBV10-3; D gene: .; J gene: TRBJ2-7
CDR3 protein: CASSQFAGLAGSSYEQYF; CDR3 DNA: TGCGCCAGCAGCCAATTTGCCGGACTAGCGGGAAGCTCCTACGAGCAGTACTTC; clone size: .; V gene: TRBV4-1; D gene: TRBD2; J gene: TRBJ2-7
CDR3 protein: CASSGAGGTDTQYF; CDR3 DNA: TGCGCCAGCAGCGGGGCGGGGGGCACAGATACGCAGTATTTT; clone size: .; V gene: TRBV5-1; D gene: TRBD2; J gene: TRBJ2-3
CDR3 protein: CSTRTGHEQYF; CDR3 DNA: TGCAGCACCCGGACAGGCCACGAGCAGTACTTC; clone size: .; V gene: TRBV29-1; D gene: TRBD1; J gene: TRBJ2-7
CDR3 protein: CASSVGGTTDTQYF; CDR3 DNA: TGTGCCAGCTCAGTGGGAGGGACGACAGATACGCAGTATTTT; clone size: .; V gene: TRBV18; D gene: TRBD2; J gene: TRBJ2-3
CDR3 protein: CAIGTTYYEQYF; CDR3 DNA: TGTGCCATCGGGACAACTTACTACGAGCAGTACTTC; clone size: .; V gene: TRBV6-1; D gene: .; J gene: TRBJ2-7
CDR3 protein: CASSGDRGAGPQHF; CDR3 DNA: TGTGCCAGCAGCGGAGACAGGGGGGCGGGGCCCCAGCATTTT; clone size: .; V gene: TRBV5-6; D gene: TRBD1; J gene: TRBJ1-5
CDR3 protein: CASSLGRTGSNEQFF; CDR3 DNA: TGTGCCAGCAGCTTGGGGCGGACAGGGAGCAATGAGCAGTTCTTC; clone size: .; V gene: TRBV5-5; D gene: TRBD1; J gene: TRBJ2-1
CDR3 protein: CASRPRLGWEPFF; CDR3 DNA: TGTGCCAGCAGGCCCCGACTTGGTTGGGAGCCGTTTTTT; clone size: .; V gene: TRBV6-5; D gene: .; J gene: TRBJ2-2
CDR3 protein: CASSLGGPSTEAFF; CDR3 DNA: TGCGCCAGCAGCTTGGGAGGGCCGTCAACTGAAGCTTTCTTT; clone size: .; V gene: TRBV5-1; D gene: .; J gene: TRBJ1-1
CDR3 protein: CASSPISAFGYTF; CDR3 DNA: TGTGCCAGCAGCCCGATTAGTGCGTTTGGCTACACCTTC; clone size: .; V gene: TRBV5-6; D gene: .; J gene: TRBJ1-2
CDR3 protein: CASSKDRGTSNQPQHF; CDR3 DNA: TGTGCCAGTAGCAAAGACAGGGGAACAAGCAATCAGCCCCAGCATTTT; clone size: .; V gene: TRBV19; D gene: TRBD1; J gene: TRBJ1-5
CDR3 protein: CASSLDPTEGPQYF; CDR3 DNA: TGTGCCAGCAGCTTGGACCCGACCGAGGGACCCCAGTACTTC; clone size: .; V gene: TRBV5-4; D gene: .; J gene: TRBJ2-5
CDR3 protein: CASSPVVHSPLHF; CDR3 DNA: TGTGCCAGCAGCCCTGTGGTTCATTCACCCCTCCACTTT; clone size: .; V gene: TRBV6-6; D gene: .; J gene: TRBJ1-6
CDR3 protein: CASSASSTDTQYF; CDR3 DNA: TGCGCCAGCAGTGCTAGTAGCACAGATACGCAGTATTTT; clone size: .; V gene: TRBV10-1; D gene: .; J gene: TRBJ2-3
CDR3 protein: CASSPRDFPTYEQYF; CDR3 DNA: TGTGCCAGCAGTCCCCGGGACTTCCCTACCTACGAGCAGTACTTC; clone size: few; V gene: TRBV28; D gene: .; J gene: TRBJ2-7
CDR3 protein: CASSPLASPREQYF; CDR3 DNA: TGTGCCAGCTCACCACTGGCAAGTCCTCGGGAGCAGTACTTC; clone size: .; V gene: TRBV18; D gene: .; J gene: TRBJ2-7
CDR3 protein: CASSESGGSGNTIYF; CDR3 DNA: TGCGCCAGCAGTGAGTCGGGGGGCTCTGGAAACACCATATATTTT; clone size: few; V gene: TRBV10-1; D gene: .; J gene: TRBJ1-3
CDR3 protein: CAWSASGRGVSYEQYF; CDR3 DNA: TGTGCCTGGAGTGCCTCGGGGCGGGGAGTCTCCTACGAGCAGTACTTC; clone size: .; V gene: TRBV30; D gene: .; J gene: TRBJ2-7
CDR3 protein: CASSRQGWSEQFF; CDR3 DNA: TGTGCCAGCAGCAGACAGGGGTGGAGTGAGCAGTTCTTC; clone size: .; V gene: TRBV6-1; D gene: TRBD1; J gene: TRBJ2-1
CDR3 protein: CASSQEEQGSNQPQHF; CDR3 DNA: TGCGCCAGCAGCCAAGAAGAACAAGGTAGCAATCAGCCCCAGCATTTT; clone size: .; V gene: TRBV4-1; D gene: .; J gene: TRBJ1-5
CDR3 protein: CASSLGRAGGETQYF; CDR3 DNA: TGTGCCAGCAGCTTAGGCAGGGCAGGCGGAGAGACCCAGTACTTC; clone size: .; V gene: TRBV7-2; D gene: .; J gene: TRBJ2-5
CDR3 protein: CASSDGLAGGYEQYF; CDR3 DNA: TGTGCCAGCAGTGATGGTCTAGCGGGAGGTTACGAGCAGTACTTC; clone size: .; V gene: TRBV2; D gene: TRBD2; J gene: TRBJ2-7
CDR3 protein: CASSAGTSPYEQYF; CDR3 DNA: TGTGCCAGCAGTGCCGGGACTAGCCCCTACGAGCAGTACTTC; clone size: .; V gene: TRBV6-4; D gene: TRBD2; J gene: TRBJ2-7
CDR3 protein: CASRTGAGQPQHF; CDR3 DNA: TGTGCCAGCAGAACAGGGGCGGGTCAGCCCCAGCATTTT; clone size: .; V gene: TRBV27; D gene: TRBD1; J gene: TRBJ1-5
CDR3 protein: CASSLSSGSWETQYF; CDR3 DNA: TGTGCTAGCAGCTTAAGTAGCGGGAGTTGGGAGACCCAGTACTTC; clone size: .; V gene: TRBV7-7; D gene: TRBD2; J gene: TRBJ2-5
CDR3 protein: CASSNGRAQTGPNSPLHF; CDR3 DNA: TGCGCCAGCAGTAACGGCCGGGCCCAGACAGGGCCTAATTCACCCCTCCACTTT; clone size: .; V gene: TRBV5-1; D gene: TRBD1; J gene: TRBJ1-6
CDR3 protein: CASSVVPGTGELFF; CDR3 DNA: TGTGCCAGCAGCGTAGTCCCGGGGACCGGGGAGCTGTTTTTT; clone size: .; V gene: TRBV9; D gene: .; J gene: TRBJ2-2
CDR3 protein: CASSYWQGAIYEQYF; CDR3 DNA: TGTGCCAGCAGTTACTGGCAGGGGGCTATTTACGAGCAGTACTTC; clone size: .; V gene: TRBV6-6; D gene: TRBD1; J gene: TRBJ2-7
CDR3 protein: CASRELLNYGYTF; CDR3 DNA: TGTGCCAGTAGGGAACTATTGAACTATGGCTACACCTTC; clone size: .; V gene: TRBV19; D gene: .; J gene: TRBJ1-2
CDR3 protein: CASSLAGQGGNTIYF; CDR3 DNA: TGTGCCAGCAGCTTGGCGGGACAGGGCGGAAACACCATATATTTT; clone size: .; V gene: TRBV5-4; D gene: TRBD1; J gene: TRBJ1-3
CDR3 protein: CASSKGWLAHTGELFF; CDR3 DNA: TGTGCCAGTTCCAAAGGGTGGCTAGCCCACACCGGGGAGCTGTTTTTT; clone size: few; V gene: TRBV19; D gene: .; J gene: TRBJ2-2
CDR3 protein: CASDLRGETQYF; CDR3 DNA: TGTGCCAGTGACTTAAGAGGGGAGACCCAGTACTTC; clone size: once; V gene: TRBV2; D gene: .; J gene: TRBJ2-5
CDR3 protein: CASSTTPGSYEQYF; CDR3 DNA: TGTGCCAGCAGCACTACCCCAGGTTCGTACGAGCAGTACTTC; clone size: .; V gene: TRBV7-9; D gene: .; J gene: TRBJ2-7
CDR3 protein: CASSSSGTGAAETQYF; CDR3 DNA: TGCGCCAGCAGCTCCTCCGGGACAGGGGCGGCAGAGACCCAGTACTTC; clone size: .; V gene: TRBV5-1; D gene: TRBD1; J gene: TRBJ2-5
CDR3 protein: CASRLQSTGELFF; CDR3 DNA: TGTGCCAGCAGACTACAGAGCACCGGGGAGCTGTTTTTT; clone size: .; V gene: TRBV6-5; D gene: .; J gene: TRBJ2-2
CDR3 protein: CASKEGPTDTQYF; CDR3 DNA: TGTGCCAGCAAGGAGGGCCCCACAGATACGCAGTATTTT; clone size: .; V gene: TRBV6-5; D gene: .; J gene: TRBJ2-3
CDR3 protein: CASSTSGGSYEQYF; CDR3 DNA: TGTGCCAGCAGCACTAGCGGGGGATCCTACGAGCAGTACTTC; clone size: .; V gene: TRBV6-5; D gene: TRBD2; J gene: TRBJ2-7
CDR3 protein: CASSLSGGADTQYF; CDR3 DNA: TGTGCCAGCAGCTTAAGCGGGGGGGCAGATACGCAGTATTTT; clone size: .; V gene: TRBV6-5; D gene: TRBD2; J gene: TRBJ2-3
CDR3 protein: CASSLRTGGYETQYF; CDR3 DNA: TGTGCCAGCAGCTTAAGGACAGGGGGCTATGAGACCCAGTACTTC; clone size: .; V gene: TRBV9; D gene: TRBD1; J gene: TRBJ2-5